Listed below are T cell receptor beta chains from one sample, sequenced in a study of shared clonotypes between healthy human individuals. TCRdb keeps only in-frame clones here, not all; method: immunoSEQ multiplex PCR. This table holds about 2 million clones, about 95% found once. The specimen was naive CD8+ T cells sorted from blood. Every receptor here comes from a man aged 18 to 30 in good health. Both conserved end residues are part of each CDR3. D genes are given only for firm matches. The size entry is marked missing in some rows and otherwise reads once, few, many or a size class.

D gene: NA
J gene: TRBJ2-1
CDR3 length: 12
V gene: TRBV10-2
clone size: once
CDR3 protein: CASSDLNNEQFF
CDR3 DNA: TGCGCCAGCAGTGATTTAAACAATGAGCAGTTCTTC

D gene: NA
J gene: TRBJ2-7
CDR3 length: 16
V gene: TRBV18
clone size: NA
CDR3 protein: CASSPMDSFYSYEQYF
CDR3 DNA: TGTGCCAGCTCACCGATGGACAGTTTTTACTCCTACGAGCAGTACTTC

D gene: TRBD1
J gene: TRBJ2-7
CDR3 length: 12
V gene: TRBV4-3
clone size: NA
CDR3 protein: CASSRDSYEQYF
CDR3 DNA: TGCGCCAGCAGCCGGGACAGCTACGAGCAGTACTTC

D gene: TRBD1
J gene: TRBJ2-7
CDR3 length: 16
V gene: TRBV7-6
clone size: NA
CDR3 protein: CASSLGGQESSYEQYF
CDR3 DNA: TGTGCCAGCAGCTTAGGGGGACAGGAAAGCTCCTACGAGCAGTACTTC

D gene: TRBD1
J gene: TRBJ2-7
CDR3 length: 13
V gene: TRBV4-1
clone size: NA
CDR3 protein: CASSQTGYYEQYF
CDR3 DNA: TGCGCCAGCAGCCAGACAGGGTACTACGAGCAGTACTTC

D gene: NA
J gene: TRBJ1-6
CDR3 length: 13
V gene: TRBV5-6
clone size: NA
CDR3 protein: CASSPVPNSPLHF
CDR3 DNA: TGTGCCAGCAGCCCCGTCCCCAATTCACCCCTCCACTTT

D gene: NA
J gene: TRBJ2-4
CDR3 length: 13
V gene: TRBV7-2
clone size: NA
CDR3 protein: CASSSTGPGIQYF
CDR3 DNA: TGTGCCAGCAGCTCCACCGGCCCCGGCATTCAGTACTTC

D gene: NA
J gene: TRBJ2-7
CDR3 length: 13
V gene: TRBV30
clone size: NA
CDR3 protein: CAWSVGGAYEQYF
CDR3 DNA: TGTGCCTGGAGTGTTGGGGGCGCCTACGAGCAGTACTTC

D gene: NA
J gene: TRBJ2-7
CDR3 length: 16
V gene: TRBV11-2
clone size: once
CDR3 protein: CASSPNLGGETYEQYF
CDR3 DNA: TGTGCCAGCAGCCCCAACCTCGGCGGAGAGACCTACGAGCAGTACTTC

D gene: NA
J gene: TRBJ1-4
CDR3 length: 14
V gene: TRBV5-1
clone size: NA
CDR3 protein: CASSPTAFNEKLFF
CDR3 DNA: TGCGCCAGCAGCCCGACAGCCTTTAATGAAAAACTGTTTTTT

D gene: NA
J gene: TRBJ1-2
CDR3 length: 13
V gene: TRBV25-1
clone size: few
CDR3 protein: CASSPTDNYGYTF
CDR3 DNA: TGTGCCAGCAGTCCGACAGACAACTATGGCTACACCTTC

D gene: NA
J gene: TRBJ2-1
CDR3 length: 16
V gene: TRBV6-5
clone size: NA
CDR3 protein: CASSYSVGEVYNEQFF
CDR3 DNA: TGTGCCAGCAGTTACTCGGTAGGGGAGGTCTACAATGAGCAGTTCTTC

D gene: NA
J gene: TRBJ2-2
CDR3 length: 13
V gene: TRBV7-2
clone size: NA
CDR3 protein: CASSFGGGGELFF
CDR3 DNA: TGTGCCAGCAGCTTCGGGGGCGGAGGGGAGCTGTTTTTT

D gene: NA
J gene: TRBJ2-7
CDR3 length: 13
V gene: TRBV29-1
clone size: NA
CDR3 protein: CSVCFFSSYEQYF
CDR3 DNA: TGCAGCGTTTGTTTCTTTAGCTCCTACGAGCAGTACTTC

D gene: TRBD1
J gene: TRBJ2-7
CDR3 length: 17
V gene: TRBV28
clone size: once
CDR3 protein: CASSFFSRDRGSYEQYF
CDR3 DNA: TGTGCCAGCAGTTTTTTTTCGAGGGACAGGGGCTCCTACGAGCAGTACTTC

D gene: NA
J gene: TRBJ1-2
CDR3 length: 12
V gene: TRBV2
clone size: few
CDR3 protein: CASSPAHYGYTF
CDR3 DNA: TGTGCCAGCAGCCCGGCCCACTATGGCTACACCTTC

D gene: NA
J gene: TRBJ2-1
CDR3 length: 15
V gene: TRBV19
clone size: NA
CDR3 protein: CASSITHTVYNEQFF
CDR3 DNA: TGTGCCAGTAGTATTACCCACACCGTCTACAATGAGCAGTTCTTC

D gene: NA
J gene: TRBJ2-1
CDR3 length: 15
V gene: TRBV13
clone size: NA
CDR3 protein: CASSLAPGAAQEQFF
CDR3 DNA: TGTGCCAGCAGCTTAGCTCCCGGGGCGGCACAAGAGCAGTTCTTC

D gene: TRBD1
J gene: TRBJ2-1
CDR3 length: 14
V gene: TRBV6-1
clone size: NA
CDR3 protein: CASSERQGSNEQFF
CDR3 DNA: TGTGCCAGCAGTGAAAGACAGGGGTCCAATGAGCAGTTCTTC

D gene: TRBD2
J gene: TRBJ2-7
CDR3 length: 14
V gene: TRBV11-2
clone size: NA
CDR3 protein: CASSLDRGGYEQYF
CDR3 DNA: TGTGCCAGCAGCTTAGATCGGGGAGGGTACGAGCAGTACTTC

D gene: NA
J gene: TRBJ1-4
CDR3 length: 15
V gene: TRBV5-4
clone size: NA
CDR3 protein: CASSQLTEDNEKLFF
CDR3 DNA: TGTGCCAGCAGCCAGCTGACGGAAGATAATGAAAAACTGTTTTTT

D gene: NA
J gene: TRBJ2-5
CDR3 length: 14
V gene: TRBV7-7
clone size: NA
CDR3 protein: CASSLVPGAETQYF
CDR3 DNA: TGTGCTAGCAGCTTAGTTCCGGGTGCAGAGACCCAGTACTTC

D gene: TRBD2
J gene: TRBJ2-1
CDR3 length: 15
V gene: TRBV5-4
clone size: NA
CDR3 protein: CASSGGLAGNNEQFF
CDR3 DNA: TGTGCCAGCAGCGGGGGACTAGCGGGGAACAATGAGCAGTTCTTC

D gene: TRBD2
J gene: TRBJ2-3
CDR3 length: 15
V gene: TRBV2
clone size: NA
CDR3 protein: CASSVTSGRTDTQYF
CDR3 DNA: TGTGCCAGCAGTGTAACTAGCGGACGTACAGATACGCAGTATTTT